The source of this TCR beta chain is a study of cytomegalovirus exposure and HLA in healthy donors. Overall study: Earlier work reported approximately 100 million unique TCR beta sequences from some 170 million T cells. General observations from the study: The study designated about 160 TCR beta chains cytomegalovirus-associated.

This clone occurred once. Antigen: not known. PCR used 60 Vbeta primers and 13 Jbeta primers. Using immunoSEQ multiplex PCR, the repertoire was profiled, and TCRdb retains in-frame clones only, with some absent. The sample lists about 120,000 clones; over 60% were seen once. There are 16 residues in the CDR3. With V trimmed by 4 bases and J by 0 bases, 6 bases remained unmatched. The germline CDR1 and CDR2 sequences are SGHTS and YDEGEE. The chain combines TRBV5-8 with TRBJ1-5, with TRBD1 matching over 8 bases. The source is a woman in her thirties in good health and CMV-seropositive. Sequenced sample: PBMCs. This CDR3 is CASSPDRGVSNQPQHF. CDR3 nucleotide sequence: TGTGCCAGCAGCCCCGACAGGGGAGTTAGCAATCAGCCCCAGCATTTT.